The text below deals with one TCR beta chain. Its specificity is not known. CDR1 is KGHSH and CDR2 is LQKENI in the germline V gene. This CDR3 is built from 16 residues. With 3 bases clipped from V and 2 bases from J, the junction kept 9 bases outside the gene matches. This sample was taken from a study of cytomegalovirus exposure and HLA in healthy donors. Study outcomes and limitations: The dataset shows that most TCR sequences were rare, while some public TCRs occurred in many donors. Confirmation was obtained in vitro that a few CMV-associated chains are specific for CMV antigens. With high specificity and sensitivity, the classifier reportedly diagnosed cytomegalovirus status.

Using immunoSEQ multiplex PCR, the repertoire was profiled, and TCRdb retains in-frame clones only, with some absent. Here the sample spans around 70,000 clones, around 90% being singletons. This chain uses TRBV18 with TRBJ2-7; TRBD2 aligns across 8 bases. Sequencing input: PBMCs. The TCR originated in a man younger than 35 in good health and CMV-seronegative. In nucleotides, the CDR3 is TGTGCCAGCTCACCCAAGGCGAGCGGGAGTGCCTACGAGCAGTACTTC. The encoded protein is CASSPKASGSAYEQYF.